This T cell receptor beta chain came from a study of cytomegalovirus exposure and HLA in healthy donors. Germline CDR1 and CDR2: MNHNS and SASEGT. This CDR3 region has 17 residues. Amplification used 60 Vbeta primers and 13 Jbeta primers. Here immunoSEQ multiplex PCR was the method, and the copy in TCRdb shows in-frame clones only, minus some. The table has around 160,000 clones, 60% to 80% seen once. A note on this clone: Its antigen is undetermined. One junction end does not reproduce the germline sequence, and a read error may be involved.

Study-level results: Some public TCRs appeared in many individuals, while most sequences were rare.

This chain connects TRBV6-1 to TRBJ1-5; a possible D gene is TRBD1 (5 bases). The TCR originated in a middle-aged woman in good health and CMV-seropositive. Source material: PBMCs. In nucleotides, the CDR3 is TGTGCCAGCAATGAAGGCCTACAGGTTTATAGCAATCAGCCCCAGCATTTT. Translating gives CASNEGLQVYSNQPQHF.